The sequence of this T cell receptor beta chain was determined in a study of blood T cell repertoires in COVID-19. The protocol was immunoSEQ multiplex PCR, while the TCRdb copy is restricted to in-frame clones and leaves out a portion. The sample shows under 350,000 clones, 80% to 90% of them seen only once. Trimming removed 3 bases at V and 3 bases at J, with 11 bases between. The germline V gene has CDR1 LGHDT and CDR2 YNNKEL (reference sequence). CDR3 length: 15 residues. The V and J genes are TRBV3-1 (or the pseudogene TRBV3-2) and TRBJ2-2; D unclear. The sequence was collected from a middle-aged man with acute or convalescent COVID-19. The source material was peripheral blood. The CDR3 nucleotides are TGTGCCAGCAGCCATAGAGACACCGACACCGGGGAGCTGTTTTTT. This translates into CASSHRDTDTGELFF.